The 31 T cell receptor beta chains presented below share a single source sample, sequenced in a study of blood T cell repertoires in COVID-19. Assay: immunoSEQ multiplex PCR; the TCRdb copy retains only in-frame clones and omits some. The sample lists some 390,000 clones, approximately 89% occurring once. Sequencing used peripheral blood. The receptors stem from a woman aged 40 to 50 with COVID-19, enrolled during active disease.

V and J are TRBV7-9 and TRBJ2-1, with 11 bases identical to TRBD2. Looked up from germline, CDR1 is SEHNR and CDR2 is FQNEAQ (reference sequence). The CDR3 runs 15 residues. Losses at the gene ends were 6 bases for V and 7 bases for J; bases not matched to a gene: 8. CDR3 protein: CASRVIAGGRNEQFF. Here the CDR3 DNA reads TGTGCCAGCAGAGTTATAGCGGGGGGGCGGAATGAGCAGTTCTTC.

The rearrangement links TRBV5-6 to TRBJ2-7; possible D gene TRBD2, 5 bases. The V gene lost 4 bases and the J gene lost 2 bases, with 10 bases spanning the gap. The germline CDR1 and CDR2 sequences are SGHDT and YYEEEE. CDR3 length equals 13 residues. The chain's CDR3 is CASSLDYPYEQYF. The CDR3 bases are TGTGCCAGCAGCCTAGACTACCCCTACGAGCAGTACTTC.

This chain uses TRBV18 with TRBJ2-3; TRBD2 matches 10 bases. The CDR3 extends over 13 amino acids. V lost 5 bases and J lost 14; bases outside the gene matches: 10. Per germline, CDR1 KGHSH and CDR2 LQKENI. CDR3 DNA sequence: TGTGCCAGCTCAGACGAACTAGCGGGGTATGGGTATTTT. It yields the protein CASSDELAGYGYF.

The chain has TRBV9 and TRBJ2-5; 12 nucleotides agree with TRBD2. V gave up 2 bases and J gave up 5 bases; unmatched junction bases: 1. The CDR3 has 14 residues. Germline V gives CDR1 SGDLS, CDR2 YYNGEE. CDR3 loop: CASSVGLAGETQYF. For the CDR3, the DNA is TGTGCCAGCAGCGTTGGACTAGCGGGGGAGACCCAGTACTTC.

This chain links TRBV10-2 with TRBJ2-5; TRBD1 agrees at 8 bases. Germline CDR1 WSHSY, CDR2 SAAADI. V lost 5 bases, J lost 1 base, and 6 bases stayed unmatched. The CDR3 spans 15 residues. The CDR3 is CASSLTGAVQETQYF. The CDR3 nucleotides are TGCGCCAGCAGTTTGACAGGGGCCGTCCAAGAGACCCAGTACTTC.

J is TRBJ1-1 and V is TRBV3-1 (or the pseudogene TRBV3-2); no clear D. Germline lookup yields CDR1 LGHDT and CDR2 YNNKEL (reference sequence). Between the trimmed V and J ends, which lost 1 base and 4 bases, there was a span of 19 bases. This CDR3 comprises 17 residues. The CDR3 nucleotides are TGTGCCAGCAGCCAAGGAAGCCCGGGTCTTCCCGGCACTGAAGCTTTCTTT. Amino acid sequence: CASSQGSPGLPGTEAFF.

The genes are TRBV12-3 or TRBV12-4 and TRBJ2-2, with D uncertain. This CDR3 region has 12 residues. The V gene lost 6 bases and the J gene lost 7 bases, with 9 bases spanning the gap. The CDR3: CASRSRNGELFF. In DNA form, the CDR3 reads TGTGCCAGCAGGTCCAGGAACGGGGAGCTGTTTTTT.

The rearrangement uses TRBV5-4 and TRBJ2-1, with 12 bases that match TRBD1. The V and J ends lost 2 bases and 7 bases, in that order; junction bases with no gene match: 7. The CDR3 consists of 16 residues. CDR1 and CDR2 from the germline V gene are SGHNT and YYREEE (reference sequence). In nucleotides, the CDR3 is TGTGCCAGCAGCTTAAAGGGGACAGGGGGCAGGAATGAGCAGTTCTTC. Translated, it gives CASSLKGTGGRNEQFF.

The CDR3 DNA sequence: TGCGCCAGCAGCCAAGGTCCTCTCGGGAACACTGAAGCTTTCTTT. Translating it yields CASSQGPLGNTEAFF. The chain is built from TRBV4-1 and TRBJ1-1; D gene uncertain. In germline, CDR1 is MGHRA, CDR2 YSYEKL. Trimming cost V 1 base and J 1 base, with 10 bases left between them. The CDR3 has 15 amino acids.

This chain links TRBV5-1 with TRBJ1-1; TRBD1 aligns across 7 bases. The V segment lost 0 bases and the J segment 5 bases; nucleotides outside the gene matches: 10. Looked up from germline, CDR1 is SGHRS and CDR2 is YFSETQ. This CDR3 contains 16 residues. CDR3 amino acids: CASSLEGSTGLTEAFF. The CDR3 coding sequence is TGCGCCAGCAGCTTGGAAGGCTCGACAGGGCTAACTGAAGCTTTCTTT. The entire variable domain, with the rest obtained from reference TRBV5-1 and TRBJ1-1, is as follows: KAGVTQTPRYLIKTRGQQVTLSCSPISGHRSVSWYQQTPGQGLQFLFEYFSETQRNKGNFPGRFSGRQFSNSRSEMNVSTLELGDSALYLCASSLEGSTGLTEAFFGQGTRLTVV.

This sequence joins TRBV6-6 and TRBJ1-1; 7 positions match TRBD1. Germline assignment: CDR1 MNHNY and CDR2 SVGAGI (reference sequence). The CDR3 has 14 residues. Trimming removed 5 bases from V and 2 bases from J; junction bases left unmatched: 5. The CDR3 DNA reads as TGTGCCAGCAGTCAGAGACAGGGAAACACTGAAGCTTTCTTT. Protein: CASSQRQGNTEAFF.

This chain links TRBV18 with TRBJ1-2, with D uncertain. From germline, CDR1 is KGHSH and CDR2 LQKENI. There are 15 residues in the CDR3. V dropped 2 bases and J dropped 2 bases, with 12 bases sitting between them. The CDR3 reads CASSPARNANYGYTF. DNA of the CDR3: TGTGCCAGCTCACCAGCTAGAAACGCAAACTATGGCTACACCTTC.

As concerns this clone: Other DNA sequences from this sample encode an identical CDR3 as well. The CDR3 nucleotides read TGTGCCAGTAGTATAGGGGGCGCACTCATGAACACTGAAGCTTTCTTT. It codes for CASSIGGALMNTEAFF. V and J are TRBV19 and TRBJ1-1; D is possibly TRBD1 (5 bases). This CDR3 has 16 residues. V was pared by 1 base and J by 0 bases, with 12 bases between. Germline V gene sequence: CDR1 LNHDA, CDR2 SQIVND (reference sequence).

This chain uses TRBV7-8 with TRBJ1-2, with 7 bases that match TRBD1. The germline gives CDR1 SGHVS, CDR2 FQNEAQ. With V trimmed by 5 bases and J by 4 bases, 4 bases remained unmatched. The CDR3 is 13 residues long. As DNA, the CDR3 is TGTGCCAGCAGCCCCGGGACAGCCTATGGCTACACCTTC. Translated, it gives CASSPGTAYGYTF.

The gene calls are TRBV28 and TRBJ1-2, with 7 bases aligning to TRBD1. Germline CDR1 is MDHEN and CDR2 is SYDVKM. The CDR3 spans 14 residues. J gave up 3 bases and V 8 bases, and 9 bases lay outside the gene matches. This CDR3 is CASVQGDSDYGYTF. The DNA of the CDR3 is TGTGCCAGCGTCCAAGGGGACAGTGACTATGGCTACACCTTC.

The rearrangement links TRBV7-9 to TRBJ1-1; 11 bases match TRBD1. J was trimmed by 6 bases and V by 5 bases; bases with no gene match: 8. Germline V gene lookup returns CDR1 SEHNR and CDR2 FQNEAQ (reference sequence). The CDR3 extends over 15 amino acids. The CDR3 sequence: CASSDPGQGVPEAFF. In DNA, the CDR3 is TGTGCCAGCAGCGATCCGGGACAGGGGGTCCCTGAAGCTTTCTTT.

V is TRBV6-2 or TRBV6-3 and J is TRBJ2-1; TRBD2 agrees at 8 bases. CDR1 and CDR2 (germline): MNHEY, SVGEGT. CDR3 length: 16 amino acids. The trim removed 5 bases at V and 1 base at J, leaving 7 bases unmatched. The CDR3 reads CASSKLAELSYNEQFF. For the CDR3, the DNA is TGTGCCAGCAGTAAACTAGCGGAACTTTCCTACAATGAGCAGTTCTTC.

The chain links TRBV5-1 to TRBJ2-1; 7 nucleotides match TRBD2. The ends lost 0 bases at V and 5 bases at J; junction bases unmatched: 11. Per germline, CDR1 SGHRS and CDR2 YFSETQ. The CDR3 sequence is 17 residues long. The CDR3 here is CASSLGAWSGTDNEQFF. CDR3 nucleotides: TGCGCCAGCAGCTTGGGCGCCTGGAGCGGGACGGACAATGAGCAGTTCTTC.

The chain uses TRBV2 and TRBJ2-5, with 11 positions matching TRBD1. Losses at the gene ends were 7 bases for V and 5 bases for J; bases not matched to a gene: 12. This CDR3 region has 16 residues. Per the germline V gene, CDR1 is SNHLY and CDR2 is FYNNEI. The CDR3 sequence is CASMAARTGGRETQYF. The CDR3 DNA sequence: TGTGCCAGCATGGCGGCTCGGACAGGGGGCCGGGAGACCCAGTACTTC.

The CDR3 loop is CASSPTGTEAFF. The CDR3 DNA sequence: TGTGCCAGTAGTCCAACGGGTACTGAAGCTTTCTTT. This chain connects TRBV19 to TRBJ1-1; D is unclear. CDR1 and CDR2 (germline): LNHDA, SQIVND (reference sequence). Deletions cut 5 bases from V and 5 bases from J, with 9 bases between. The CDR3 is made up of 12 amino acids.

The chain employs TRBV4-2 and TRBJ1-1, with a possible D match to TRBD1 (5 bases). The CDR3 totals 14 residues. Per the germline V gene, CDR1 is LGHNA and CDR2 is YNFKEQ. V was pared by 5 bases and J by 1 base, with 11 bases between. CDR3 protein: CASSGRQSNTEAFF. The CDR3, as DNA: TGTGCCAGCAGCGGACGACAGTCGAACACTGAAGCTTTCTTT.

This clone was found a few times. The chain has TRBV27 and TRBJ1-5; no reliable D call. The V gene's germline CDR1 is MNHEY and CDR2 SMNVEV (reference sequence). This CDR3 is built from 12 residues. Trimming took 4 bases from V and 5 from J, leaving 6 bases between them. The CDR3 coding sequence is TGTGCCAGCAGTTCCTCTTATCAGCCCCAGCATTTT. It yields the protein CASSSSYQPQHF.

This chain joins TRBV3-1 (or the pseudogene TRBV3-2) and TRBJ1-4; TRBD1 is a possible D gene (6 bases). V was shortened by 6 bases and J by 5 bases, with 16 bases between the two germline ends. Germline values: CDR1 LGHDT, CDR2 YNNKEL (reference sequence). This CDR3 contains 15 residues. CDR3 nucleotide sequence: TGTGCCAGCAGTTCCACAGGGAATCCGAATGAAAAACTGTTTTTT. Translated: CASSSTGNPNEKLFF.

CDR3 loop: CASSDAGTEAFF. CDR3 bases: TGTGCCAGCAGTGATGCGGGAACTGAAGCTTTCTTT. The chain is built from TRBV25-1 and TRBJ1-1; D not resolved. Germline CDR1 reads MGHDK; CDR2 reads SYGVNS. Trimming shortened V by 3 bases and J by 5 bases, and 7 bases separated the two germline ends. The length of the CDR3 is 12 residues.

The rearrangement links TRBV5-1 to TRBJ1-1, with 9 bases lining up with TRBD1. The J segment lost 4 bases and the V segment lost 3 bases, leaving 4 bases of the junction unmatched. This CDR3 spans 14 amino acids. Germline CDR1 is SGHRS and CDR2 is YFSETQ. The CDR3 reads CASSSMTGGTEAFF. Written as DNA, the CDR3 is TGCGCCAGCAGCTCCATGACAGGGGGCACTGAAGCTTTCTTT.

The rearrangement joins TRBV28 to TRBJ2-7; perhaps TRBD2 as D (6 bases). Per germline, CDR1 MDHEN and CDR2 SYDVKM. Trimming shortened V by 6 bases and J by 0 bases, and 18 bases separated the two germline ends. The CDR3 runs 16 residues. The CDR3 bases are TGTGCCAGCAGCCCCGAGGAGGGCGACATCTCCTACGAGCAGTACTTC. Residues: CASSPEEGDISYEQYF.

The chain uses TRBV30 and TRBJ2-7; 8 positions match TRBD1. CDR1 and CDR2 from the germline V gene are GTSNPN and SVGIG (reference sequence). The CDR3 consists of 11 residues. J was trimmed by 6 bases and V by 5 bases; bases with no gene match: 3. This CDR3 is CAWEQGVEQYF. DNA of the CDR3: TGTGCCTGGGAACAGGGGGTCGAGCAGTACTTC.

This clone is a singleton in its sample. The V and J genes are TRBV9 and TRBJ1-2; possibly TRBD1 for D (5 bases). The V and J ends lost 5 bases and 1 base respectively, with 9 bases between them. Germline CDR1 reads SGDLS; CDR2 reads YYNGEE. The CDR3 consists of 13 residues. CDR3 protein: CASRDTINYGYTF. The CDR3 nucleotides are TGTGCCAGCAGGGACACCATTAACTATGGCTACACCTTC.

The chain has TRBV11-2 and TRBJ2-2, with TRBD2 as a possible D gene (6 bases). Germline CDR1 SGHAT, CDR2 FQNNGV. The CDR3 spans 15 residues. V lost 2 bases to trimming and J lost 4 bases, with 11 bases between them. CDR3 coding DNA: TGTGCCAGCAGCTTACAAGGGCGGGGCACCGGGGAGCTGTTTTTT. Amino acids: CASSLQGRGTGELFF. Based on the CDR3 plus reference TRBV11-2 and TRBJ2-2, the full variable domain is EAGVAQSPRYKIIEKRQSVAFWCNPISGHATLYWYQQILGQGPKLLIQFQNNGVVDDSQLPKDRFSAERLKGVDSTLKIQPAKLEDSAVYLCASSLQGRGTGELFFGEGSRLTVL.

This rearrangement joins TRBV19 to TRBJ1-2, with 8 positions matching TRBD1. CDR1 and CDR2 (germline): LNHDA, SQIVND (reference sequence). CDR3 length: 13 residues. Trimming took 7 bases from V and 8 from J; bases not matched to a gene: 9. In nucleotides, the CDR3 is TGTGCCAGTAAAGGACAGGGCCAGTACGGCTACACCTTC. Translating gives CASKGQGQYGYTF. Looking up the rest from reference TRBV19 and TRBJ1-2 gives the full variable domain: DGGITQSPKYLFRKEGQNVTLSCEQNLNHDAMYWYRQDPGQGLRLIYYSQIVNDFQKGDIAEGYSVSREKKESFPLTVTSAQKNPTAFYLCASKGQGQYGYTFGSGTRLTVV.

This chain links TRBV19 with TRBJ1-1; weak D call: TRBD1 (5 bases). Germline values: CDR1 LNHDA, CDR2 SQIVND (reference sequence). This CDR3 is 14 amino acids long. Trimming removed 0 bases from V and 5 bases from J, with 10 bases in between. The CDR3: CASSIDPGYTEAFF. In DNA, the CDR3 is TGTGCCAGTAGTATAGATCCAGGGTATACTGAAGCTTTCTTT.